A single sample is the source of the 7 T cell receptor beta chains below, sequenced in a study of identical twins. TCRdb itself ran the 5' RACE reads through MiXCR, one entry per CDR3 protein. This table holds hundreds of thousands of distinct CDR3 sequences, 7% found once. The data were also submitted as part of a second study, on yellow fever vaccine responses in identical twins.

Specimen: memory (CD45RO+) T cells sorted from blood. The receptors here all came from a woman between 18 and 29 years old in good health.

Worth noting for this clonotype: A read error may produce the germline difference seen at one junction end. The chain joins TRBV18 to TRBJ1-1; the D is unclear. This CDR3 is 13 amino acids long. Germline V gene data show CDR1 as KGHSH and CDR2 as LQKENI. CDR3 nucleotides: TGTGCCAGCTCACAAGACATCTACACTGAAGCTTCCTTT. Translating it yields CASSQDIYTEASF.

Only a few counts were recorded for this clonotype. V gene TRBV4-1 combines with J gene TRBJ2-7; D remains ambiguous. The CDR3 spans 14 residues. CDR1 MGHRA and CDR2 YSYEKL come from the germline V gene. Trimming removed 6 bases at V and 0 bases at J, with 12 bases between. In nucleotides, the CDR3 is TGCGCCAGCAGGCTGGCCTACAGCTCCTACGAGCAGTACTTC. This codes for CASRLAYSSYEQYF.

This clonotype was picked up many times. The chain is built from TRBV28 and TRBJ2-3; TRBD1 agrees at 12 bases. V was pared by 3 bases and J by 2 bases, with 9 bases of the junction left unmatched. The CDR3 spans 18 residues. The germline V gene encodes CDR1 MDHEN and CDR2 SYDVKM. CDR3 in amino acids: CASSFAGTGGYATDTQYF. In DNA form, the CDR3 reads TGTGCCAGCAGTTTCGCCGGGACAGGGGGCTACGCCACAGATACGCAGTATTTT. Full variable domain (rest looked up from reference TRBV28 and TRBJ2-3): DVKVTQSSRYLVKRTGEKVFLECVQDMDHENMFWYRQDPGLGLRLIYFSYDVKMKEKGDIPEGYSVSREKKERFSLILESASTNQTSMYLCASSFAGTGGYATDTQYFGPGTRLTVL.

This chain joins TRBV28 and TRBJ2-3; 7 bases match TRBD2. CDR1 is MDHEN, CDR2 SYDVKM, per germline. J lost 1 base, V lost 3 bases, and 7 bases had no gene match. This CDR3 has 16 residues. Here the CDR3 DNA reads TGTGCCAGCAGTTTTCATTGGGCGGGGGGCACAGATACGCAGTATTTT. Translated: CASSFHWAGGTDTQYF.

CDR3: CASSQQTGEGTYEQYF. CDR3 coding DNA: TGCGCCAGCAGCCAGCAGACAGGGGAGGGGACTTACGAGCAGTACTTC. V usage is TRBV4-1 and J usage is TRBJ2-7, with D possibly TRBD1 on 8 matching bases. V lost 3 bases and J lost 4, with 19 bases in between. Germline loops: CDR1 MGHRA, CDR2 YSYEKL. The CDR3 covers 16 residues.

This clonotype was seen more than once but under ten times. V and J are TRBV5-1 and TRBJ2-1; 7 bases map to TRBD2. Germline V CDR1 and CDR2: SGHRS, YFSETQ. CDR3 length: 14 amino acids. The V and J ends lost 4 bases and 8 bases, in that order; junction bases with no gene match: 9. CDR3 in amino acids: CASSRGGVRDEQFF. In nucleotides, the CDR3 is TGCGCCAGCAGCCGGGGAGGGGTTAGGGATGAGCAGTTCTTC.

A few counts support this clonotype. The chain links TRBV29-1 to TRBJ1-2, with no clear D. This CDR3 is 9 amino acids long. Trimming left V 8 bases short and J 7 bases short, with 8 bases between. Germline CDR1 SQVTM, CDR2 ANQGSEA. The CDR3, as DNA: TGCAGCCCTGCTCTTGGCTACACCTTC. Its translation is CSPALGYTF.